This TCR gamma chain was found in a study of gamma-delta T cells after stem cell transplantation. By sample share, this clone is medium-sized. The sample has other DNA sequences that encode this CDR3 too. The CDR3 extends over 15 amino acids. Looked up from germline, CDR1 is GITISATS and CDR2 is ISYDGTV (reference sequence). After removal of 5 bases from V and 4 bases from J, the junction contained 2 bases not matched to a gene. TCRdb reran clone calling via CATT on the RT-PCR reads. Among hundreds of gamma-chain clones listed, 5% to 7% were seen once. The receptor comes from a human donor. It is not recorded whose cells these are; they may come from a transplant donor. Specimen: gamma-delta T cells. The chain couples TRGV9 to TRGJP. This CDR3 reads CALWAQELGKKIKVF. CDR3 coding DNA: TGTGCCTTGTGGGCTCAAGAGTTGGGCAAAAAAATCAAGGTATTT.